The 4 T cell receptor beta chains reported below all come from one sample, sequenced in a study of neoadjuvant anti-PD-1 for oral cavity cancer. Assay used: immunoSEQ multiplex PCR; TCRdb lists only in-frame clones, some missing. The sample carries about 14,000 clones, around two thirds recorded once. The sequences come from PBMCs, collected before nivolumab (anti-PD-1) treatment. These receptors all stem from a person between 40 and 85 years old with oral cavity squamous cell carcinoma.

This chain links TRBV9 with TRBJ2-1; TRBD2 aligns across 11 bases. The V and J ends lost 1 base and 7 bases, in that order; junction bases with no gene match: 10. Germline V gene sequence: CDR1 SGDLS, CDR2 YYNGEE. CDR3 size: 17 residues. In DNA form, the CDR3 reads TGTGCCAGCAGCGTACTCCCCCTAGCGGGGGGAGCAAATGAGCAGTTCTTC. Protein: CASSVLPLAGGANEQFF.

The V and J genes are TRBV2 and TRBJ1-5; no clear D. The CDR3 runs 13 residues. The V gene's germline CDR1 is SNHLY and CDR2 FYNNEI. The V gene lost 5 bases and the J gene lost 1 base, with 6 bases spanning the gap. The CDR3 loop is CASSSDSNQPQHF. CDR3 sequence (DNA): TGTGCCAGCAGTTCTGACAGCAATCAGCCCCAGCATTTT.

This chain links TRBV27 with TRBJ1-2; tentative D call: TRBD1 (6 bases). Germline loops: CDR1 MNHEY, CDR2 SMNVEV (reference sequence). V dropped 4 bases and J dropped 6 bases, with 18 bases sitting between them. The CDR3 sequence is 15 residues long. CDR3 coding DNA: TGTGCCAGCAGTTATGGCCGGGGGCTGCCCCATGGCTACACCTTC. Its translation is CASSYGRGLPHGYTF.

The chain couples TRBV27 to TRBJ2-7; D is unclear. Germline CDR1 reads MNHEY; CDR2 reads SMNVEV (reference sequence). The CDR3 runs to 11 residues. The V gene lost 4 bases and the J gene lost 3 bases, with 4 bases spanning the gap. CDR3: CASSSYYEQYF. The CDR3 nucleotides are TGTGCCAGCAGTTCTTACTACGAGCAGTACTTC.